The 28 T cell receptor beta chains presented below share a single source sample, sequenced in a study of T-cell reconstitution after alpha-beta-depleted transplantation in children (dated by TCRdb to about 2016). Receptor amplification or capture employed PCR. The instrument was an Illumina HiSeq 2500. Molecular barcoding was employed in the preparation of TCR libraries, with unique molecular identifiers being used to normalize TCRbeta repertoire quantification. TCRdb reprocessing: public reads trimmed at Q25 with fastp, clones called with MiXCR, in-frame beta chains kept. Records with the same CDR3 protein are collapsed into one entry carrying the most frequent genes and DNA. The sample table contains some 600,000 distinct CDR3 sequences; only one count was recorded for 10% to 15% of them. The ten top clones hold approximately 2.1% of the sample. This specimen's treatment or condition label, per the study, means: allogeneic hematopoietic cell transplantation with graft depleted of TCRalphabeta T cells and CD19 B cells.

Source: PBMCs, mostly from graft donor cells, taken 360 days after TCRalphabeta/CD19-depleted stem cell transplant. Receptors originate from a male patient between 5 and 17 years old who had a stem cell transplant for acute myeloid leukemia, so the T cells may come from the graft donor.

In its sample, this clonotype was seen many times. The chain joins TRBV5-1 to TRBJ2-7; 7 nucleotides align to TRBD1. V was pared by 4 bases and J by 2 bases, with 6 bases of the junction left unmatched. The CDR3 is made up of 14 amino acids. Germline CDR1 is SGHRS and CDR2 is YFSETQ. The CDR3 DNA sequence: TGCGCCAGCAGCCTAAGACAGGGCCCCTACGAGCAGTACTTC. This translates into CASSLRQGPYEQYF.

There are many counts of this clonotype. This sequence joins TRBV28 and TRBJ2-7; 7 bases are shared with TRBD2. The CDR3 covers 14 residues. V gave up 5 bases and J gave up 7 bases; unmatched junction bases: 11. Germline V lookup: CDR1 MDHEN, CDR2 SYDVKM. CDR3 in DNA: TGTGCCAGCAGTGCCAGACTAGCACCCTGGGAGCAGTACTTC. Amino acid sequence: CASSARLAPWEQYF.

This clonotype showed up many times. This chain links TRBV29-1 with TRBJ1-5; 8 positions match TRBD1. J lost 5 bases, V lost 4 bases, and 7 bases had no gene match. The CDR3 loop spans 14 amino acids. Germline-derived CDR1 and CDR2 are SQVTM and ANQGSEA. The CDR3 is CSVGFGQGDQPQHF. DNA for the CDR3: TGCAGCGTTGGGTTCGGACAGGGAGATCAGCCCCAGCATTTT.

The CDR3 DNA sequence: TGTGCCAGCAGTCCGCTGGACAGGTTATTAGACGAGCAGTACTTC. Residues: CASSPLDRLLDEQYF. The chain joins TRBV12-3 or TRBV12-4 to TRBJ2-7; 7 positions match TRBD1. With V trimmed by 5 bases and J by 5 bases, 12 bases remained unmatched. The CDR3 runs 15 residues.

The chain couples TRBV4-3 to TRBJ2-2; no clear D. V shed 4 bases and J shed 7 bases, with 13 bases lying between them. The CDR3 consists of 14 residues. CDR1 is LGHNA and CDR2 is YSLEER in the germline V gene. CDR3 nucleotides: TGCGCCAGCAGCCTCTGGGAAACGGACGGGGAGCTGTTTTTT. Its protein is CASSLWETDGELFF.

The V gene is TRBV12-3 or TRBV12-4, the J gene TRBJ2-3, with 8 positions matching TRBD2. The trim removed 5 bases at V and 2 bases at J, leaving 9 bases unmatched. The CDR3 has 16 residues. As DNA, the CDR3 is TGTGCCAGCAGTACCCCTGTCGGGAGGGTCACAGATACGCAGTATTTT. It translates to CASSTPVGRVTDTQYF.

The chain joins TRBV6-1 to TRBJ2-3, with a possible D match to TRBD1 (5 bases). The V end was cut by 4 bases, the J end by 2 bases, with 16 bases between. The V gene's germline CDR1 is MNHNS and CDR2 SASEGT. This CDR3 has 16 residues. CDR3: CASSARTPNPTDTQYF. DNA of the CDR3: TGTGCCAGCAGTGCCCGGACACCTAACCCCACAGATACGCAGTATTTT.

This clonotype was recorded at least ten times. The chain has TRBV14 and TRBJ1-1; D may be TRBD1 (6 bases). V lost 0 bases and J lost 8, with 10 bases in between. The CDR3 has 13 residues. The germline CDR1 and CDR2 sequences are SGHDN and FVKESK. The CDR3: CASSQDPTGEAFF. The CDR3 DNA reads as TGTGCCAGCAGCCAAGATCCGACAGGAGAAGCTTTCTTT. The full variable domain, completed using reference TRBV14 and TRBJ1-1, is EAGVTQFPSHSVIEKGQTVTLRCDPISGHDNLYWYRRVMGKEIKFLLHFVKESKQDESGMPNNRFLAERTGGTYSTLKVQPAELEDSGVYFCASSQDPTGEAFFGQGTRLTVV.

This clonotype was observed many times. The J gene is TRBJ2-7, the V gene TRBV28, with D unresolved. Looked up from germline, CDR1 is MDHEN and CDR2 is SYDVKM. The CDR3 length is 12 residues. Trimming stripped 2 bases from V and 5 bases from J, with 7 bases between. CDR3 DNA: TGTGCCAGCAGTTTAAGCGCAAACGAGCAGTACTTC. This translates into CASSLSANEQYF.

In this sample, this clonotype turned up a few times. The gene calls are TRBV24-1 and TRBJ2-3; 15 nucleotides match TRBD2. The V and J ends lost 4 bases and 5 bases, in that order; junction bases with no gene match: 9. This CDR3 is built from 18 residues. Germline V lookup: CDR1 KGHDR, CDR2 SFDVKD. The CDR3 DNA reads TGTGCCACCAGTGACCCGGGACTAGCGGGAGGTGGGCTAGATACGCAGTATTTT. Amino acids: CATSDPGLAGGGLDTQYF.

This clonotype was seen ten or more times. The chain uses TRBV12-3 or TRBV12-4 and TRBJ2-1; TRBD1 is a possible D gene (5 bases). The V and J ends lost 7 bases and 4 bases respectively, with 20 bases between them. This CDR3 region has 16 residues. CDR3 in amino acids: CASNAGIKLGYNEQFF. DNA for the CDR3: TGTGCCAGCAATGCAGGGATAAAACTCGGGTACAATGAGCAGTTCTTC.

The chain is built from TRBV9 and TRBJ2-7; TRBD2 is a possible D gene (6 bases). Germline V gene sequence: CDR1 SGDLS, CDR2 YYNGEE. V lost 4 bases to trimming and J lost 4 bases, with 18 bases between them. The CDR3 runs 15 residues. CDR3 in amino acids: CASSPTAGSGYEQYF. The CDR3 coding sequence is TGTGCCAGCAGCCCTACAGCCGGGAGCGGGTACGAGCAGTACTTC.

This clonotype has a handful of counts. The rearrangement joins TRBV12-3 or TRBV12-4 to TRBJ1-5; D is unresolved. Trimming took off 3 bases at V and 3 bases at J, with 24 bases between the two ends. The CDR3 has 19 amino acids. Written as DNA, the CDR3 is TGTGCCAGCAGTTTTTTTCAGTTGACCACAGCAGCCCCCAATCAGCCCCAGCATTTT. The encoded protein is CASSFFQLTTAAPNQPQHF.

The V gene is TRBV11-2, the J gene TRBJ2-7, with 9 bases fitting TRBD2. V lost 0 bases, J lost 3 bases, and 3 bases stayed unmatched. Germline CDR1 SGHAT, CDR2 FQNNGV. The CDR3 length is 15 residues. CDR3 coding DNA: TGTGCCAGCAGCTTAGATCGGACTAGCGTCTACGAGCAGTACTTC. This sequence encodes CASSLDRTSVYEQYF.

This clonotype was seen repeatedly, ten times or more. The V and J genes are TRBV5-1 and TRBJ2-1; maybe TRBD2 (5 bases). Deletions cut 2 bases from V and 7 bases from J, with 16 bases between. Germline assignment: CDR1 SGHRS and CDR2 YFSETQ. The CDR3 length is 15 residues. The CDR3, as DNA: TGCGCCAGCAGCTTAGTAGCGCAACTAGGTAATGAGCAGTTCTTC. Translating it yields CASSLVAQLGNEQFF.

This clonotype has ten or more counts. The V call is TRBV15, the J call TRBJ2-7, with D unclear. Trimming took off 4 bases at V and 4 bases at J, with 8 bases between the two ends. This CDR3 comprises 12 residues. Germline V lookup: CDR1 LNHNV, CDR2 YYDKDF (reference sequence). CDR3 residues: CATSTGLYEQYF. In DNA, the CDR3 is TGTGCCACCAGCACGGGTTTGTACGAGCAGTACTTC.

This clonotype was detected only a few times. The CDR3 coding sequence is TGTGCCAGCAGTGTTGTTCGCGAGCAGTACTTC. It encodes CASSVVREQYF. The rearrangement links TRBV2 to TRBJ2-7; D gene ambiguous. CDR1 and CDR2 (germline): SNHLY, FYNNEI. This CDR3 comprises 11 residues. V lost 4 bases and J 6 bases, leaving 7 bases between the germline ends.

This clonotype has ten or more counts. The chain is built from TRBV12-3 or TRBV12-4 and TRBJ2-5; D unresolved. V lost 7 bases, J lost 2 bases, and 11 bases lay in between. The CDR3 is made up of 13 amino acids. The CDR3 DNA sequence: TGTGCCAGCACCCACTATATTCAAGAGACCCAGTACTTC. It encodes CASTHYIQETQYF.

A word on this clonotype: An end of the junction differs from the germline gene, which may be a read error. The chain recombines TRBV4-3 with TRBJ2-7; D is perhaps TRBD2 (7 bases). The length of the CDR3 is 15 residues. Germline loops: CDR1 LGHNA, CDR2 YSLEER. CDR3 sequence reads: CASRQGGGPGYEQYF. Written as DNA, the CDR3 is TGCGCCAGCAGGCAAGGGGGAGGGCCGGGCTACGAGCAGTACTTC.

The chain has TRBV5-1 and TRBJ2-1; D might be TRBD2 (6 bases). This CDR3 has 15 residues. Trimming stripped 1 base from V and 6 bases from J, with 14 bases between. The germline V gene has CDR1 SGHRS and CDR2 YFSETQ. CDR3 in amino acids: CASSLRTCGTNEQFF. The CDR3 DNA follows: TGCGCCAGCAGCTTGCGGACTTGCGGGACCAATGAGCAGTTCTTC.

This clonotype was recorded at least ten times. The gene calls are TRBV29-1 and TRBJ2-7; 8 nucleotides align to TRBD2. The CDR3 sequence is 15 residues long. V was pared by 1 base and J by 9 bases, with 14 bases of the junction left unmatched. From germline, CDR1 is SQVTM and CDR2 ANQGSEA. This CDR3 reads CSVEGRPNSGTAQYF. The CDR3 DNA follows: TGCAGCGTTGAAGGCCGCCCTAATAGCGGGACCGCGCAGTACTTC.

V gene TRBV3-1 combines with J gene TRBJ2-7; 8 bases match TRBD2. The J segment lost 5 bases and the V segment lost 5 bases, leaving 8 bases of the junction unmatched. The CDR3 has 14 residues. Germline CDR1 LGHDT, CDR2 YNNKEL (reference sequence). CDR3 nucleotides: TGTGCCAGCAGCGCGGGACTAGTATCCAACGAGCAGTACTTC. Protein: CASSAGLVSNEQYF.

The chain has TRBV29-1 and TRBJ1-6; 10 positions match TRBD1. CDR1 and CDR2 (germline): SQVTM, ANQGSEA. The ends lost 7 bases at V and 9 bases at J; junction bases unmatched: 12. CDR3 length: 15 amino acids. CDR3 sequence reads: CSASTGGDLSSPLHF. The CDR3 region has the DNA TGCAGCGCATCGACAGGGGGCGATTTAAGTTCACCCCTCCACTTT.

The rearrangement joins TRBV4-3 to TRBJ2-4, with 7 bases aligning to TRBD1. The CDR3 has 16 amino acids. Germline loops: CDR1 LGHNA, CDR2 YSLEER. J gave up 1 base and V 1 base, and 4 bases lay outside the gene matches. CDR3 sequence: CASSQGSGGAKNIQYF. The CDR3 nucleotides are TGCGCCAGCAGCCAAGGATCAGGGGGTGCCAAAAACATTCAGTACTTC.

The CDR3 region is CSARSSGRRTDTQYF. CDR3 nucleotides: TGCAGTGCTAGATCAAGCGGGAGAAGGACAGATACGCAGTATTTT. The rearrangement uses TRBV20-1 and TRBJ2-3, with 8 bases fitting TRBD2. Germline-derived CDR1 and CDR2 are DFQATT and SNEGSKA (reference sequence). The V segment lost 2 bases and the J segment 3 bases; nucleotides outside the gene matches: 7. The CDR3 covers 15 residues.

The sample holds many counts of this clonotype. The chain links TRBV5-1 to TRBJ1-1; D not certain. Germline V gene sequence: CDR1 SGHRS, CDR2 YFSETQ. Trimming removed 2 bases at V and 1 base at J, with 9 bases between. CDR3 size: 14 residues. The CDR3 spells CASSLGLSNTEAFF. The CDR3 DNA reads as TGCGCCAGCAGCTTAGGACTCTCGAACACTGAAGCTTTCTTT.

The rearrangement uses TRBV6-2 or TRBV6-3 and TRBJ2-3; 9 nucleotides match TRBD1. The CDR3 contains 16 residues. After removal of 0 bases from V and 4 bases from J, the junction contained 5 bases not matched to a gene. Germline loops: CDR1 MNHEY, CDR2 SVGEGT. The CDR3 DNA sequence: TGTGCCAGCAGTTACTCGAGACAGGGGGGCCCAGATACGCAGTATTTT. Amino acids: CASSYSRQGGPDTQYF.

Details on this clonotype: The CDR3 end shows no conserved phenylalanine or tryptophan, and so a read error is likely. CDR3 residues: CASSPGTGSQPQHS. CDR3 DNA sequence: TGTGCCAGCAGCCCCGGGACAGGCAGTCAGCCCCAGCATTCT. The chain is built from TRBV4-2 and TRBJ1-5, with 8 positions matching TRBD1. This CDR3 contains 14 residues. The germline V gene has CDR1 LGHNA and CDR2 YNFKEQ. V trimming: 4 bases; J trimming: 6 bases; junction bases outside the gene matches: 5.